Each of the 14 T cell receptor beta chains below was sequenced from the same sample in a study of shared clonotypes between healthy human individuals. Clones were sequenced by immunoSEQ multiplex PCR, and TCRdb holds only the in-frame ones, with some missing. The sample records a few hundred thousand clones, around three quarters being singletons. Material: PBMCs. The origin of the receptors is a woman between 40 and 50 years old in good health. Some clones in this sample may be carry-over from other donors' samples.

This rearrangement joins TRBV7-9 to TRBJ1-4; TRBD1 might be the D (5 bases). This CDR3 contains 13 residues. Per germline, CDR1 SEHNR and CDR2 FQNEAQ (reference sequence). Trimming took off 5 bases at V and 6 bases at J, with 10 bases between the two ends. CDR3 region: CASSPGLDEKLFF. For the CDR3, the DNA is TGTGCCAGCAGCCCGGGACTGGATGAAAAACTGTTTTTT.

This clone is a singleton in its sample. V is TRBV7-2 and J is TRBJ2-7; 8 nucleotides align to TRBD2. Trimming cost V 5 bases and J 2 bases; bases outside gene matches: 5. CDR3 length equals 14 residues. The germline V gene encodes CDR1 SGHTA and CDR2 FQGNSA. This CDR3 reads CASSLLAGPYEQYF. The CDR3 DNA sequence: TGTGCCAGCAGCCTTTTAGCGGGACCCTACGAGCAGTACTTC.

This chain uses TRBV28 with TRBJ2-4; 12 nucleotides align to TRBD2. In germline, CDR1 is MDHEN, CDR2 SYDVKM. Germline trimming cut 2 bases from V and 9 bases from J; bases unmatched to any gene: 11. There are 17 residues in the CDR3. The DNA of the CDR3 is TGTGCCAGCAGTTTAACCGGGCTAGCGGGAGGGGGGACCATTCAGTACTTC. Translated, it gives CASSLTGLAGGGTIQYF.

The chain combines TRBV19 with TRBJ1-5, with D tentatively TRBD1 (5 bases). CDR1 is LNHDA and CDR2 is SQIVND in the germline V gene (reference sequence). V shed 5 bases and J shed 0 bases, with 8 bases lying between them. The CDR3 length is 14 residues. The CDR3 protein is CASSAQDSNQPQHF. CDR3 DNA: TGTGCCAGTAGTGCACAGGATAGCAATCAGCCCCAGCATTTT.

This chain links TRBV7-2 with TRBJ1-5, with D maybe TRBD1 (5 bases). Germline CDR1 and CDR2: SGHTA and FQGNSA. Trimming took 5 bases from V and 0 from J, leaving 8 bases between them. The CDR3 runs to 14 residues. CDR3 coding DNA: TGTGCCAGCAGCCCGCAGGGTAGCAATCAGCCCCAGCATTTT. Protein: CASSPQGSNQPQHF.

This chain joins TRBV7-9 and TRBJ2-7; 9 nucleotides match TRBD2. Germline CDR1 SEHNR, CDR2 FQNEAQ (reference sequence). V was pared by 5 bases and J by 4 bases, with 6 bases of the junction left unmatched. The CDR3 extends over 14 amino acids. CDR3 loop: CASSIGLAIYEQYF. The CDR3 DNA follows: TGTGCCAGCAGCATCGGACTAGCGATTTACGAGCAGTACTTC.

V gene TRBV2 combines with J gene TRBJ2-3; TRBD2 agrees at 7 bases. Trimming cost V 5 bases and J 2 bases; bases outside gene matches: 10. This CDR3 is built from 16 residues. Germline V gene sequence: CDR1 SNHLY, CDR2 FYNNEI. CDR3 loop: CASSHGWEGPTDTQYF. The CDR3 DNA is TGTGCCAGCAGTCATGGGTGGGAGGGCCCCACAGATACGCAGTATTTT.

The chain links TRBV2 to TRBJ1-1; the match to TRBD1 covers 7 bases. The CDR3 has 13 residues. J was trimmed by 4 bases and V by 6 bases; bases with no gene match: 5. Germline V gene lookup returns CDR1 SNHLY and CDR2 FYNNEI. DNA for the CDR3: TGTGCCAGCAGGGATACAGGGGCCACTGAAGCTTTCTTT. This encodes CASRDTGATEAFF.

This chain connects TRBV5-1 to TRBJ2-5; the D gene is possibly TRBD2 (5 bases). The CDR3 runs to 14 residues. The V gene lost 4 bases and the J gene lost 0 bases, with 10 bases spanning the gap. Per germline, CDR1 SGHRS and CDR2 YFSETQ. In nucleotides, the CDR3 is TGCGCCAGCAGCGGTGGAGCGGACCAAGAGACCCAGTACTTC. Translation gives CASSGGADQETQYF.

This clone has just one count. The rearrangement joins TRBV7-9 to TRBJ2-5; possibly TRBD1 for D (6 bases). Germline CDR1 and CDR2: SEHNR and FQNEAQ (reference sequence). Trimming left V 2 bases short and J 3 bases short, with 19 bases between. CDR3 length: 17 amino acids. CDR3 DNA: TGTGCCAGCAGCTTATTGCGCAGGGTATCAGGGGAAGAGACCCAGTACTTC. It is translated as CASSLLRRVSGEETQYF.

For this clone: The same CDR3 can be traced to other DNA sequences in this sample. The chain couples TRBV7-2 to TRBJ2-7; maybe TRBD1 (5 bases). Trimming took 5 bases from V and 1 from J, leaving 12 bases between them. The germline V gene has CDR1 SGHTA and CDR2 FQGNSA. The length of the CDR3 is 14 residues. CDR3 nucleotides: TGTGCCAGCAGCCCAGACAGAACTTCCTACGAGCAGTACTTC. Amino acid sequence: CASSPDRTSYEQYF.

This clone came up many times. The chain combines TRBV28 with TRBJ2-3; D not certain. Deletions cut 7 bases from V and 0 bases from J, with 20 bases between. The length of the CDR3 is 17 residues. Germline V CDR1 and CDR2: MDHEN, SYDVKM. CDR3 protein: CASTPPMLGFSTDTQYF. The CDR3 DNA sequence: TGTGCCAGCACCCCCCCCATGCTCGGGTTTAGCACAGATACGCAGTATTTT.

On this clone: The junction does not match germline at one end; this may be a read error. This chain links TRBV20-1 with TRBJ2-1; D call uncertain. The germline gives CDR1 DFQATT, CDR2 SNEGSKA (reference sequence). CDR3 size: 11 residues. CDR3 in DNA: TGCAGTGCCAGAGGCTCCAATGAGCAGTTCTTC. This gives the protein CSARGSNEQFF.

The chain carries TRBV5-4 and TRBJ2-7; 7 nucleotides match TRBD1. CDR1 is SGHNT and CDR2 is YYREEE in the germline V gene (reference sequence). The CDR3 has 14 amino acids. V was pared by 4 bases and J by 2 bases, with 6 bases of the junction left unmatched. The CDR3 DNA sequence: TGTGCCAGCAGCGAGGGGACAGCGGCCTACGAGCAGTACTTC. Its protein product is CASSEGTAAYEQYF. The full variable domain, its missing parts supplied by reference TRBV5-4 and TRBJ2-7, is ETGVTQSPTHLIKTRGQQVTLRCSSQSGHNTVSWYQQALGQGPQFIFQYYREEENGRGNFPPRFSGLQFPNYSSELNVNALELDDSALYLCASSEGTAAYEQYFGPGTRLTVT.